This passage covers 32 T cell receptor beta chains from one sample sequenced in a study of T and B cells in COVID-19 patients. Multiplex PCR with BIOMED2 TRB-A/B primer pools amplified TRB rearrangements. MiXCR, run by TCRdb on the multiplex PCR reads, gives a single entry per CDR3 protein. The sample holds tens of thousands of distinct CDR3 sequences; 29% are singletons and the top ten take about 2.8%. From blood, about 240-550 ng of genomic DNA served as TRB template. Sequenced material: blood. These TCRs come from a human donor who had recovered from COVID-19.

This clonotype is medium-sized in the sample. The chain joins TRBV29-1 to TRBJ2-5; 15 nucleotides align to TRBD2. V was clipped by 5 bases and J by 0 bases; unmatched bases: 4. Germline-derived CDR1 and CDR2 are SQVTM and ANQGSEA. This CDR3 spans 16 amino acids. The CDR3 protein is CSVHGTSGGYQETQYF. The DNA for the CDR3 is TGCAGCGTTCACGGGACTAGCGGGGGGTACCAAGAGACCCAGTACTTC.

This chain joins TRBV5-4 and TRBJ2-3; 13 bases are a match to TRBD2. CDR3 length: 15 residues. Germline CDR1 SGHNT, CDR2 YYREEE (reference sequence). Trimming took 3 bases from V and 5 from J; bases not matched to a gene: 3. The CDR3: CASSSLAGGEDTQYF. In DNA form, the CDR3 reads TGTGCCAGCAGCTCACTAGCGGGAGGGGAAGATACGCAGTATTTT.

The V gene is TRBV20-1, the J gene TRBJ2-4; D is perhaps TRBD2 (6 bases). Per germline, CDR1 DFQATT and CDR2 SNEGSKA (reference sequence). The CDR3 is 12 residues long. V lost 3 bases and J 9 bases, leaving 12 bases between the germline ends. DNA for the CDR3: TGCAGTGCTAGTTGGAGGGACGGCATTCAGTACTTC. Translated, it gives CSASWRDGIQYF.

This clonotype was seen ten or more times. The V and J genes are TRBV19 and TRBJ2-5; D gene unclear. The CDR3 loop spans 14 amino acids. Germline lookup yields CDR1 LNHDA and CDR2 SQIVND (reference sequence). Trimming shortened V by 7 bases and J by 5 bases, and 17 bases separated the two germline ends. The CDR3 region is CASKGSTVVETQYF. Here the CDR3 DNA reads TGTGCCAGTAAGGGCTCAACCGTGGTGGAGACCCAGTACTTC. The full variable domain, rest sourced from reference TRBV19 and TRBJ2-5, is DGGITQSPKYLFRKEGQNVTLSCEQNLNHDAMYWYRQDPGQGLRLIYYSQIVNDFQKGDIAEGYSVSREKKESFPLTVTSAQKNPTAFYLCASKGSTVVETQYFGPGTRLLVL.

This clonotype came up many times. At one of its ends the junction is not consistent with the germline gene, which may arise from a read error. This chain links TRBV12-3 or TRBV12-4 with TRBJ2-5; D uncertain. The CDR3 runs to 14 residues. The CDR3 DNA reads TGTGCCAGCAGCCCTCGGGTTGGCCAAGAGGCCCAGTACTTC. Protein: CASSPRVGQEAQYF.

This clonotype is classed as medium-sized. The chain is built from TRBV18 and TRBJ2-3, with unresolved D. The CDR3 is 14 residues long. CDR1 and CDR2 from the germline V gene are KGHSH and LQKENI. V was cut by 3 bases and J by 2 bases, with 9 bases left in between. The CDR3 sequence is CASSPAELTDTQYF. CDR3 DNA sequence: TGTGCCAGCTCACCGGCAGAACTCACAGATACGCAGTATTTT.

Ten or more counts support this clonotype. The CDR3 loop reads CASSAGNTQYF. As DNA, the CDR3 is TGTGCCAGCAGCGCGGGGAATACGCAGTATTTT. The gene calls are TRBV6-5 and TRBJ2-3, with a weak D call TRBD2 (6 bases). V was trimmed by 6 bases and J by 7 bases, leaving 8 bases between them. From germline, CDR1 is MNHEY and CDR2 SVGAGI. The CDR3 runs 11 residues.

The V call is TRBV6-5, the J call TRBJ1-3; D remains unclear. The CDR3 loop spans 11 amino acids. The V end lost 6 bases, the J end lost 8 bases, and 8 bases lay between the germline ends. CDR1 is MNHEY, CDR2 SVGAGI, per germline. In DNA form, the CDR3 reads TGTGCCAGCAGCAGGTGGGACACCATATATTTT. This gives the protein CASSRWDTIYF.

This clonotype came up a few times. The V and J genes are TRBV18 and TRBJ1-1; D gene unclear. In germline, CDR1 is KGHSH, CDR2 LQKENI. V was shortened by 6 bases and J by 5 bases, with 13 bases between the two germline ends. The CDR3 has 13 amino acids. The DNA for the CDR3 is TGTGCCAGCTCCCCAGCCAGTCGGACTGAAGCTTTCTTT. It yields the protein CASSPASRTEAFF.

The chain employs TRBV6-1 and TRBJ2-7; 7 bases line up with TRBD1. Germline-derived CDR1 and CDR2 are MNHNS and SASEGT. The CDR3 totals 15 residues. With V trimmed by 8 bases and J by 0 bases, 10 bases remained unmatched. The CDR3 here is CASLVPDRSSYEQYF. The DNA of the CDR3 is TGTGCCAGCCTGGTACCGGACAGGAGCTCCTACGAGCAGTACTTC.

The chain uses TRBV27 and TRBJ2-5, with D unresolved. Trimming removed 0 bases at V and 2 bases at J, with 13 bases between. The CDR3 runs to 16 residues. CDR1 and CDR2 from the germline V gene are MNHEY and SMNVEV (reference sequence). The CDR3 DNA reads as TGTGCCAGCAGTTTATCGAGAGGTCCCTCACAAGAGACCCAGTACTTC. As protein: CASSLSRGPSQETQYF.

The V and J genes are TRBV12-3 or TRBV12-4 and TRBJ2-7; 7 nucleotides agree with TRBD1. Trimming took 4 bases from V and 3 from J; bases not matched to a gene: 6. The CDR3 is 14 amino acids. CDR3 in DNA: TGTGCCAGCAGTTCACAGGGGAGAAACTACGAGCAGTACTTC. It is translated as CASSSQGRNYEQYF.

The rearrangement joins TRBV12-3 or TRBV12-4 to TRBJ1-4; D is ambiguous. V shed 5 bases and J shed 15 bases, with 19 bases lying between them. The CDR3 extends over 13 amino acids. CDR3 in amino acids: CASSETTDPHMFF. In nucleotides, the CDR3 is TGTGCCAGCAGTGAAACTACGGACCCTCATATGTTTTTT.

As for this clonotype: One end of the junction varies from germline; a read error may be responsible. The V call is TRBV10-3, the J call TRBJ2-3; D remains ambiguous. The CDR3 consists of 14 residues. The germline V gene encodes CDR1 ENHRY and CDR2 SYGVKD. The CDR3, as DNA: TGTGCCATCAGTGAGTCGTTTACGGGTCCATCCCCGAATTTT. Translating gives CAISESFTGPSPNF.

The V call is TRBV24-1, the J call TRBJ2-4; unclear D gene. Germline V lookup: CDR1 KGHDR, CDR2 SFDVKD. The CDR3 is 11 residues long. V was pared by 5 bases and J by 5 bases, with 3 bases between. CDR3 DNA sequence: TGTGCCACCAGTGGTCAAAACATTCAGTACTTC. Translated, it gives CATSGQNIQYF.

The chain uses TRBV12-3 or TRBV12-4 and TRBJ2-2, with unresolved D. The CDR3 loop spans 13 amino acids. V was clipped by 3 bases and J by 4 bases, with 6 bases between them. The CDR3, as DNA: TGTGCCAGCAGTTTTAGAAGCACCGGGGAGCTGTTTTTT. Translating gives CASSFRSTGELFF.

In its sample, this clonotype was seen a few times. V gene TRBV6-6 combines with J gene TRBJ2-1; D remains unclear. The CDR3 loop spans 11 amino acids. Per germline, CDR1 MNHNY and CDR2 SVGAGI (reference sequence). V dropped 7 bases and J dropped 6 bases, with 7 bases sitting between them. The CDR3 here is CASTISNEQFF. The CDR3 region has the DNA TGTGCCAGCACTATCAGCAATGAGCAGTTCTTC.

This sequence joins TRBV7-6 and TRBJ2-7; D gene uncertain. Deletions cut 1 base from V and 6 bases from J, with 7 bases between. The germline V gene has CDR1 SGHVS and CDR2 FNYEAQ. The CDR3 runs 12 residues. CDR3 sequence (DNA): TGTGCCAGCAGCTTAGATTCCCCCGAGCAGTACTTC. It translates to CASSLDSPEQYF.

The CDR3 DNA follows: TGTGCCAGTAGTAGACAACTAGCGGGAGCAAGAGATACGCAGTATTTT. It translates to CASSRQLAGARDTQYF. The rearrangement joins TRBV19 to TRBJ2-3; TRBD2 matches 11 bases. This CDR3 contains 16 residues. Trimming took 4 bases from V and 5 from J; bases not matched to a gene: 8. In germline, CDR1 is LNHDA, CDR2 SQIVND (reference sequence).

The CDR3 region is CASSSGTGNEQYF. The CDR3 nucleotides are TGTGCCAGCAGTTCCGGGACAGGGAACGAGCAGTACTTC. V usage is TRBV6-5 and J usage is TRBJ2-7; 9 bases align to TRBD1. Per the germline V gene, CDR1 is MNHEY and CDR2 is SVGAGI. The CDR3 sequence is 13 residues long. After removal of 4 bases from V and 5 bases from J, the junction contained 3 bases not matched to a gene.

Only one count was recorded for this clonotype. CDR3 region: CASSKLGTVGELFF. Written as DNA, the CDR3 is TGTGCCAGCAGTAAACTCGGGACGGTCGGGGAGCTGTTTTTT. This chain joins TRBV6-5 and TRBJ2-2; D is perhaps TRBD1 or TRBD2 (5 bases each). The CDR3 is made up of 14 amino acids. The V gene lost 5 bases and the J gene lost 7 bases, with 14 bases spanning the gap. Germline V gene sequence: CDR1 MNHEY, CDR2 SVGAGI.

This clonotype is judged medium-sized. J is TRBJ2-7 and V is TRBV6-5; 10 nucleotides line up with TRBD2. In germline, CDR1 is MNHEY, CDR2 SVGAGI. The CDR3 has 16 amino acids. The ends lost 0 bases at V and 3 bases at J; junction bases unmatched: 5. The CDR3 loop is CASSYSFPSGGYEQYF. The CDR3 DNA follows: TGTGCCAGCAGTTACTCGTTCCCTAGCGGGGGCTACGAGCAGTACTTC.

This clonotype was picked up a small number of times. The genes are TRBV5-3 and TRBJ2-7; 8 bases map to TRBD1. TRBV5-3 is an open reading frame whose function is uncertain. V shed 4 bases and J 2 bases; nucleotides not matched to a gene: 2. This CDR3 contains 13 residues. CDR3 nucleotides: TGTGCCAGAAGCCGGGACAGGCCCTACGAGCAGTACTTC. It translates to CARSRDRPYEQYF.

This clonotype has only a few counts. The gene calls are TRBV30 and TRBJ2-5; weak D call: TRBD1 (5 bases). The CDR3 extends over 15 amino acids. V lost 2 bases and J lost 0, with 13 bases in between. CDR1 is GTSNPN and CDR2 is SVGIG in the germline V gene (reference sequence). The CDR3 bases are TGTGCCTGGAGTACCCAGGGTTCGTACCAAGAGACCCAGTACTTC. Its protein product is CAWSTQGSYQETQYF.

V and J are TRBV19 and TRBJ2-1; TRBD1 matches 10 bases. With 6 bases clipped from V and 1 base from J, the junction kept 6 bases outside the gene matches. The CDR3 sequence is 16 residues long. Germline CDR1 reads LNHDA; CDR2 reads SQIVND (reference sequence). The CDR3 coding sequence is TGTGCCAGTAGGGATACGGGACAGGGGTCCTACAATGAGCAGTTCTTC. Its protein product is CASRDTGQGSYNEQFF.

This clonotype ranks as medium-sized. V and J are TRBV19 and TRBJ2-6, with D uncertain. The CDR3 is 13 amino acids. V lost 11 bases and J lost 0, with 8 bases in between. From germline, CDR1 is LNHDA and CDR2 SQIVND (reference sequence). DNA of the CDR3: TGTGCCGGCTCACTCTCTGGGGCCAACGTCCTGACTTTC. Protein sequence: CAGSLSGANVLTF.

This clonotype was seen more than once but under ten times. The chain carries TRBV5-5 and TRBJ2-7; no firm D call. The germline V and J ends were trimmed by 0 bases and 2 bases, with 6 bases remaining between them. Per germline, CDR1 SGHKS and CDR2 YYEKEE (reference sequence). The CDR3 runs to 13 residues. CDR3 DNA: TGTGCCAGCAGCTTGGATCTTCCCTACGAGCAGTACTTC. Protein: CASSLDLPYEQYF.

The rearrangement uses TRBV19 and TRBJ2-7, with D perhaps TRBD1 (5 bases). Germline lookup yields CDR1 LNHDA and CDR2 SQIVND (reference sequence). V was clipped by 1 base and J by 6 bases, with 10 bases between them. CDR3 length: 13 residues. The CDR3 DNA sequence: TGTGCCAGTAGTATAGCCCCTAGGGGCGAGCAGTACTTC. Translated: CASSIAPRGEQYF.

The CDR3 here is CASSLPGGYGYTF. The DNA of the CDR3 is TGTGCCAGCAGTTTGCCCGGGGGCTATGGCTACACCTTC. The chain has TRBV27 and TRBJ1-2; a possible D gene is TRBD1 (5 bases). The V end lost 3 bases, the J end lost 4 bases, and 9 bases lay between the germline ends. The CDR3 is 13 residues long. The germline V gene encodes CDR1 MNHEY and CDR2 SMNVEV (reference sequence).

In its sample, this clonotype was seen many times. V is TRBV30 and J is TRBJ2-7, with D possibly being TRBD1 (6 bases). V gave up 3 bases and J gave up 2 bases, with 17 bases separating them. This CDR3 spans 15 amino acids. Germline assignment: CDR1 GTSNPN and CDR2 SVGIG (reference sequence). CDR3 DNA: TGTGCCTGGAGGGAACGTGGACAGCCCACCTACGAGCAGTACTTC. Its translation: CAWRERGQPTYEQYF.

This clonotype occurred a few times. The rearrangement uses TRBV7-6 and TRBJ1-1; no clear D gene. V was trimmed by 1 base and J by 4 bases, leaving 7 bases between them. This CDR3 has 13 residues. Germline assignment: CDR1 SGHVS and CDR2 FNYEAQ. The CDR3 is CASSLGGTTEAFF. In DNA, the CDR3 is TGTGCCAGCAGCTTAGGTGGTACCACTGAAGCTTTCTTT.

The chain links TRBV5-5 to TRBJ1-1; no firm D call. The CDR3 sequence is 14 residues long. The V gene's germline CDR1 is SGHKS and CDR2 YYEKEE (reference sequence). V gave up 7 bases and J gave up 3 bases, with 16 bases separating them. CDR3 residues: CASFVAVFYTEAFF. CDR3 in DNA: TGTGCCAGCTTCGTGGCGGTATTCTACACTGAAGCTTTCTTT. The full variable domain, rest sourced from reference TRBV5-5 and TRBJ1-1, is DAGVTQSPTHLIKTRGQQVTLRCSPISGHKSVSWYQQVLGQGPQFIFQYYEKEERGRGNFPDRFSARQFPNYSSELNVNALLLGDSALYLCASFVAVFYTEAFFGQGTRLTVV.